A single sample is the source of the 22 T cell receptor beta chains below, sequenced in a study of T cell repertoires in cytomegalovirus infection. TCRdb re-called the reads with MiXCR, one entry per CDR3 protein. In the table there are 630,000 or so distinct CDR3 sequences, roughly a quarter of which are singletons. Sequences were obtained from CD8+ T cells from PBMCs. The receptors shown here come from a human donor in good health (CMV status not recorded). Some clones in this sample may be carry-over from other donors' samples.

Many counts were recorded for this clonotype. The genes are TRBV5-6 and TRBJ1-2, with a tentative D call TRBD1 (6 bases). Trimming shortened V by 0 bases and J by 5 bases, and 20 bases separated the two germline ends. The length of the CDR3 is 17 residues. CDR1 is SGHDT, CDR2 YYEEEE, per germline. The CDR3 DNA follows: TGTGCCAGCAGCTTGGAGGGGGAGAACAACGCAATTTATGGCTACACCTTC. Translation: CASSLEGENNAIYGYTF. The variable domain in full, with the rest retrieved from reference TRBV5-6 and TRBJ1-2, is DAGVTQSPTHLIKTRGQQVTLRCSPKSGHDTVSWYQQALGQGPQFIFQYYEEEERQRGNFPDRFSGHQFPNYSSELNVNALLLGDSALYLCASSLEGENNAIYGYTFGSGTRLTVV.

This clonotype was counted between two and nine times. CDR3 DNA sequence: TGTGCCAGCAGTTTTCATCAGGGAGGGATGGGGAATGAGCAGTTCTTC. Translation gives CASSFHQGGMGNEQFF. The V and J genes are TRBV27 and TRBJ2-1; 7 bases line up with TRBD2. CDR1 and CDR2 from the germline V gene are MNHEY and SMNVEV (reference sequence). V dropped 3 bases and J dropped 7; count of bases not matched to a gene: 12. The CDR3 is made up of 16 amino acids.

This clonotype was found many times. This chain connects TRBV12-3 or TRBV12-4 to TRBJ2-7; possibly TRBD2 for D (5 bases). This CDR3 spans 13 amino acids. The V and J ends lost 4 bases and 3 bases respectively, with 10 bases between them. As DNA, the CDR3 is TGTGCCAGCAGTTCGGGATCAATCTACGAGCAGTACTTC. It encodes CASSSGSIYEQYF.

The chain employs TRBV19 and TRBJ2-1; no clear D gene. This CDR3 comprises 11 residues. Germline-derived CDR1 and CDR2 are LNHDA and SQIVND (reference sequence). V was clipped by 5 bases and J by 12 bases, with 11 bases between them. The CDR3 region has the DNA TGTGCCAGTAGTGAAGGTTCTGTGCAGTTCTTC. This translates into CASSEGSVQFF.

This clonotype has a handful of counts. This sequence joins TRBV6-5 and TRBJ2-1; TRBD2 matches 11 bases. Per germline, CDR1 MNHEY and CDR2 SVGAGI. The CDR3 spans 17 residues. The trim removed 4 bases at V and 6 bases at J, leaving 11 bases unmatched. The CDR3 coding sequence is TGTGCCAGCAGTTCCCTCACCGTAGCGGGGGGGGTCAATGAGCAGTTCTTC. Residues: CASSSLTVAGGVNEQFF.

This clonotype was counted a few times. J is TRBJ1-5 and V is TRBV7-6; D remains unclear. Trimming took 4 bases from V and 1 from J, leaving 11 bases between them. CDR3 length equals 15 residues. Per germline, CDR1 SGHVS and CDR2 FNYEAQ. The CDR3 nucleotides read TGTGCCAGCAGCTCCCGACGGGGAAGCAATCAGCCCCAGCATTTT. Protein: CASSSRRGSNQPQHF. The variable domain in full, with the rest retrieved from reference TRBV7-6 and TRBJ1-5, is GAGVSQSPRYKVTKRGQDVALRCDPISGHVSLYWYRQALGQGPEFLTYFNYEAQQDKSGLPNDRFSAERPEGSISTLTIQRTEQRDSAMYRCASSSRRGSNQPQHFGDGTRLSIL.

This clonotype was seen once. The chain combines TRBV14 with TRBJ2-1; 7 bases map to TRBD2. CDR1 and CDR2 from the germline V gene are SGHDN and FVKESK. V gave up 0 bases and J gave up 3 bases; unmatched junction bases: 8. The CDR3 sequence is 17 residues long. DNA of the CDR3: TGTGCCAGCAGCCAAGATGTTTGGGTAGCGGGCTACAATGAGCAGTTCTTC. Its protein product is CASSQDVWVAGYNEQFF.

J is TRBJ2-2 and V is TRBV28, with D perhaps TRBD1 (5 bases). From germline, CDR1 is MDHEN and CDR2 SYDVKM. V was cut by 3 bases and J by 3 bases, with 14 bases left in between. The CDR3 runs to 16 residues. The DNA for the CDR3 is TGTGCCAGCAGTTTCGATGACAGCCTATACACCGGGGAGCTGTTTTTT. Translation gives CASSFDDSLYTGELFF.

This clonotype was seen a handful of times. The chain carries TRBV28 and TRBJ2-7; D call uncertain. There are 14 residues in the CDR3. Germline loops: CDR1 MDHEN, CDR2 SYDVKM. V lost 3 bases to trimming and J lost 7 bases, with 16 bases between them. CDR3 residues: CASSLRGFDGEQYV. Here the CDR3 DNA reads TGTGCCAGCAGTTTGAGAGGCTTCGACGGGGAGCAGTACGTC.

CDR3 in amino acids: CASGGHTDTQYF. The CDR3 region has the DNA TGTGCCTCGGGTGGGCACACAGATACGCAGTATTTT. The V and J genes are TRBV28 and TRBJ2-3; D unclear. CDR1 MDHEN and CDR2 SYDVKM come from the germline V gene. V dropped 11 bases and J dropped 2 bases, with 11 bases sitting between them. This CDR3 is built from 12 residues.

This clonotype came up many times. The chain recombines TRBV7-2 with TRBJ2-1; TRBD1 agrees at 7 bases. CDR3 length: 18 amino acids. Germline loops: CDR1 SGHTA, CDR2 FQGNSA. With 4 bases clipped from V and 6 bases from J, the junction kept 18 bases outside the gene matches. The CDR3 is CASSSRARDSLPPNEQFF. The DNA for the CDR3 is TGTGCCAGCAGCTCCCGAGCCCGGGACAGCCTCCCCCCCAATGAGCAGTTCTTC. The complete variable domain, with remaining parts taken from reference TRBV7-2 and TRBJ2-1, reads GAGVSQSPSNKVTEKGKDVELRCDPISGHTALYWYRQSLGQGLEFLIYFQGNSAPDKSGLPSDRFSAERTGGSVSTLTIQRTQQEDSAVYLCASSSRARDSLPPNEQFFGPGTRLTVL.

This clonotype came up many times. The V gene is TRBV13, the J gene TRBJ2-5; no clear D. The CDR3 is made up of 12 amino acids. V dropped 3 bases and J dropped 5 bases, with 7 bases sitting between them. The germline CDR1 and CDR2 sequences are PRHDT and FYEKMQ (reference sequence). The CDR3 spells CASSFEAETQYF. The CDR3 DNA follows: TGTGCCAGCAGCTTCGAGGCGGAGACCCAGTACTTC.

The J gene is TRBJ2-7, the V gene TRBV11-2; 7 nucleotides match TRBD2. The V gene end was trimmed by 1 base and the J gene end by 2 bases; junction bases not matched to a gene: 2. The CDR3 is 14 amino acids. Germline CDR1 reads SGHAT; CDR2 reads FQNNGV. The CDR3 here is CASSLGGSTYEQYF. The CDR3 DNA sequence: TGTGCCAGCAGCTTAGGCGGGAGCACCTACGAGCAGTACTTC.

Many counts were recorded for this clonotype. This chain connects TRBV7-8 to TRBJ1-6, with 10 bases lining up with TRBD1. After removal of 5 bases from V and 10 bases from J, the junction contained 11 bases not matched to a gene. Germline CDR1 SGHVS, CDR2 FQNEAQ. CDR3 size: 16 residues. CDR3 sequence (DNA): TGTGCCAGCAGCACCCTAGGGGACAGGGGCCCCTCACCCCTCCACTTT. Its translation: CASSTLGDRGPSPLHF.

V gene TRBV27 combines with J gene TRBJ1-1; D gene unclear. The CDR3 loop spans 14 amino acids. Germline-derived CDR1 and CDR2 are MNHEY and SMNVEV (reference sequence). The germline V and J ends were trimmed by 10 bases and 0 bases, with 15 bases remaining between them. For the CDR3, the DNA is TGTGCCACCTTCCCTGGAGGCTTGAACACTGAAGCTTTCTTT. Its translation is CATFPGGLNTEAFF.

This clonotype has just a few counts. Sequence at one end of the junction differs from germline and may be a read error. The CDR3 region is CSVEGDNQPQHF. The CDR3 DNA reads as TGCAGCGTCGAAGGAGATAATCAGCCCCAGCATTTT. V is TRBV29-1 and J is TRBJ1-5, with D uncertain. The CDR3 loop spans 12 amino acids. CDR1 and CDR2 (germline): SQVTM, ANQGSEA. The full variable domain, completed using reference TRBV29-1 and TRBJ1-5, is SAVISQKPSRDICQRGTSLTIQCQVDSQVTMMFWYRQQPGQSLTLIATANQGSEATYESGFVIDKFPISRPNLTFSTLTVSNMSPEDSSIYLCSVEGDNQPQHFGDGTRLSIL.

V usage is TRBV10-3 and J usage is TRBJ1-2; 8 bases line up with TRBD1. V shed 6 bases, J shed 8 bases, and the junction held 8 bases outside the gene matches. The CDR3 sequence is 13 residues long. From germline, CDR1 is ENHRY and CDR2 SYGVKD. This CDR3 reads CAISQDRVEGYTF. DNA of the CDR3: TGTGCCATCAGCCAGGACAGGGTTGAAGGCTACACCTTC.

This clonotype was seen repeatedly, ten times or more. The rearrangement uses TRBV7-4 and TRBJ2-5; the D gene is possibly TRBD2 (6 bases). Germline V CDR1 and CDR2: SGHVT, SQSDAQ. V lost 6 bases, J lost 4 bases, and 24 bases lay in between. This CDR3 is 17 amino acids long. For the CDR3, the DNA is TGTGCCAGCAGATCTCGCAGTCGGCGGGGATTGGCAGAGACCCAGTACTTC. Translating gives CASRSRSRRGLAETQYF.

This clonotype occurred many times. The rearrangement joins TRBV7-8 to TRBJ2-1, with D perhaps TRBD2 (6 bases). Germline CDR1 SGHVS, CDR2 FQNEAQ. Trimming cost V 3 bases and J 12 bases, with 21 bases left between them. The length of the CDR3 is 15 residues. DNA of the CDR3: TGTGCCAGCAGCTTGACTAGTCAGGAATGGTCCCGGCAGTTCTTC. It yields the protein CASSLTSQEWSRQFF.

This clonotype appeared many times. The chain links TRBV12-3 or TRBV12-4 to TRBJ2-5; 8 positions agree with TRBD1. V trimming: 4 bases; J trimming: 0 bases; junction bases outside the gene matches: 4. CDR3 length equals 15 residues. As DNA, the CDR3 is TGTGCCAGCAGTTGGACAGGGAGGTACCAAGAGACCCAGTACTTC. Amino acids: CASSWTGRYQETQYF.

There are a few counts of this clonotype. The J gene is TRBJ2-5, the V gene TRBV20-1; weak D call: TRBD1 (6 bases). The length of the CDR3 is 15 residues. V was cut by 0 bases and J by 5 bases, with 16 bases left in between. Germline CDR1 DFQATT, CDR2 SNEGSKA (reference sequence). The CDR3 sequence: CSARDRKGVGETQYF. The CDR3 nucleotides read TGCAGTGCTAGAGATCGGAAGGGGGTAGGGGAGACCCAGTACTTC.

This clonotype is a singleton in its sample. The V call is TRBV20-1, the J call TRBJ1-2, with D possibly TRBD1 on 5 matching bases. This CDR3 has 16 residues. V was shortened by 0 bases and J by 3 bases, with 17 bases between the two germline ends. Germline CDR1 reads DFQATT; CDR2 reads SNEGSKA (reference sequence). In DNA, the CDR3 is TGCAGTGCTAGAGATTTCGCGGGGAGGGGCGACTATGGCTACACCTTC. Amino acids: CSARDFAGRGDYGYTF.